Given below is one TCR beta chain in context. The sample belongs to a study of shared clonotypes between healthy human individuals. CDR1 is MNHEY and CDR2 is SMNVEV in the germline V gene (reference sequence). The CDR3 consists of 12 residues. V lost 5 bases to trimming and J lost 6 bases; unmatched junction nucleotides: 3. Healthy HIV-negative adults with no recent acute infections or vaccinations were recruited as donors. Sequencing used immunoSEQ multiplex PCR; TCRdb keeps in-frame clones, though not all of them. The sample holds some 2.1 million clones, 95% seen once. This chain uses TRBV27 with TRBJ2-7; TRBD1 agrees at 8 bases. The sample taken for sequencing was naive CD4+ T cells sorted from blood. Subset in this sample: CD45RA+ positively selected. This sequence was found in a man between 18 and 35 years old in good health. The CDR3 nucleotides are TGTGCCAGCAGTAGGACAGGGAGCGAGCAGTACTTC. Translating it yields CASSRTGSEQYF.